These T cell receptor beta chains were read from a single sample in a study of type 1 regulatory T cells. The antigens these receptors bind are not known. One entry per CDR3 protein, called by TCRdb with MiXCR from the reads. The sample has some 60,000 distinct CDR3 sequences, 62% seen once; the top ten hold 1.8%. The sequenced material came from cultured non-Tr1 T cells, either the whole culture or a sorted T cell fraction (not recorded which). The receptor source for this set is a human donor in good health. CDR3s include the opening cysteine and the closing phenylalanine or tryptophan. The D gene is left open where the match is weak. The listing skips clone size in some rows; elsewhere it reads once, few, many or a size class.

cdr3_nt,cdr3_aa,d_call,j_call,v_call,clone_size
TGCAGCGTCGGCCGGACTCGTCAAGAGACCCAGTACTTC,CSVGRTRQETQYF,-,TRBJ2-5,TRBV29-1,few
TGTGCCAGCAGTTTAAATCCGGGAGGACACACAGATACGCAGTATTTT,CASSLNPGGHTDTQYF,TRBD2,TRBJ2-3,TRBV12-3/TRBV12-4,-
TGTGCCAGCACCGCAGGGGGTAATAGCAATCAGCCCCAGCATTTT,CASTAGGNSNQPQHF,TRBD1,TRBJ1-5,TRBV7-9,-
TGCGCCAGCAGCCAAGCAATAGCGGGAGGGCCGGCCCAAGAGACCCAGTACTTC,CASSQAIAGGPAQETQYF,TRBD2,TRBJ2-5,TRBV4-1,once
TGTGCCAGCAGTGAAACGGGAGTGGGGAATGAGCAGTTCTTC,CASSETGVGNEQFF,-,TRBJ2-1,TRBV2,-
TGTGCCAGCAGCTTACCCAACGGGAGGGCCAACAATGAGCAGTTCTTC,CASSLPNGRANNEQFF,TRBD2,TRBJ2-1,TRBV11-2,once
TGCGCCAGCAGACCCACAGGGGCGGGAGATACGCAGTATTTT,CASRPTGAGDTQYF,TRBD1,TRBJ2-3,TRBV5-1,-
TGTGCCAGCAACTCTGGCGGGAGGCACGAGCAGTACTTC,CASNSGGRHEQYF,TRBD2,TRBJ2-7,TRBV28,few
TGCAGTACCATGAGAGCCTCCTACGAGAATAACTTC,CSTMRASYENNF,-,TRBJ2-7,TRBV20-1,-
TGTGCCAGCAGCCCGGGCGGACTAGCGATCGCCGGGGAGCTGTTTTTT,CASSPGGLAIAGELFF,TRBD2,TRBJ2-2,TRBV7-6,-
TGTGCCATCAGGGAGGGACTAGCAGAGACCCAGTACTTC,CAIREGLAETQYF,TRBD2,TRBJ2-5,TRBV10-3,few
TGTGCCAGCAGTTTATTTGGGATTGGGGATCAGCCCCAGCATTTT,CASSLFGIGDQPQHF,-,TRBJ1-5,TRBV27,few
TGTGCCTCGGACCCCTCGGGACAGGGAACAGATACGCAGTATTTT,CASDPSGQGTDTQYF,TRBD1,TRBJ2-3,TRBV30,-
TGTGCCAGCAGCCCCCTGACGTCGGGGCACACCGGGGAGCTGTTTTTT,CASSPLTSGHTGELFF,-,TRBJ2-2,TRBV7-6,-
TGTGCCAGCATGAAGCGGAACGACGATGAGCAGTTCTTC,CASMKRNDDEQFF,-,TRBJ2-1,TRBV2,few
TGCAGTGCTCCGGGACAGCAAATTAATAATTCACCCCTCCACTTT,CSAPGQQINNSPLHF,TRBD1,TRBJ1-6,TRBV20-1,-
TGTGCCAGCAGCTTAGGGCTAACTAGCACAGATACGCAGTATTTT,CASSLGLTSTDTQYF,-,TRBJ2-3,TRBV7-3,-
TGTGCCAGCAGACACCCTCGAGGGGCCGCCTACGAGCAGTACTTC,CASRHPRGAAYEQYF,-,TRBJ2-7,TRBV7-9,few
TGCGCCAGCAGCCCGGACACCCCAAAGGTGGAGACCCAGTACTTC,CASSPDTPKVETQYF,-,TRBJ2-5,TRBV5-1,-
TGCAGTGCTCTGGGGACACTAGCAGCCAAAAACATTCAGTACTTC,CSALGTLAAKNIQYF,-,TRBJ2-4,TRBV20-1,-
TGTGCCAGCAGCCCTAATGCCCAGGGGACCCAGTACTTC,CASSPNAQGTQYF,-,TRBJ2-5,TRBV7-3,-
TGTGCCAGCAGCGCCGTGTGGGGCGACCAGTACTTC,CASSAVWGDQYF,-,TRBJ2-5,TRBV6-2/TRBV6-3,-
TGTGCCAGCACCGAGAATGGGCCCAAAAACATTCAGTACTTC,CASTENGPKNIQYF,-,TRBJ2-4,TRBV3-1,-
TGTGCCAGCAGCTCTCCGGGACAGGGGGTGGGCGAGCAGTACTTC,CASSSPGQGVGEQYF,TRBD1,TRBJ2-7,TRBV27,-
TGTGCCAGCAGCTTAGATCCGGGCAGCGAAGCTTTCTTT,CASSLDPGSEAFF,-,TRBJ1-1,TRBV11-3,-
TGCAGTGCTAGGACAGGGGCTGGAAACACCATATATTTT,CSARTGAGNTIYF,TRBD1,TRBJ1-3,TRBV20-1,-
TGTGCCACCAATCCGCCCGGGGGGCGCCGGGATAGCAATCAGCCCCAGCATTTT,CATNPPGGRRDSNQPQHF,-,TRBJ1-5,TRBV24-1,-
TGCGCCAGCAGTCCGGGGGGCCGCGAGCAGTACTTC,CASSPGGREQYF,-,TRBJ2-7,TRBV10-2,-